The 3 T cell receptor beta chains reported below all come from one sample, sequenced in a study of T cells in Graves' hyperthyroidism and ophthalmopathy. From RNA transcripts, TCR beta CDR3 regions were amplified. A set of HTBI primers served as the primers for a first-round RT-PCR of the TCR CDR3. TCRdb fed the multiplex PCR reads into MiXCR, producing one record per CDR3 protein. The table has approximately 610,000 distinct CDR3 sequences, roughly 14% seen once. The sequenced sample consisted of blood. The source of these receptors is a woman aged 40 to 55 with Graves' ophthalmopathy.

This clonotype was detected many times. The chain couples TRBV29-1 to TRBJ2-5; D might be TRBD1 or TRBD2, each matching 5 bases. The V end was cut by 1 base, the J end by 0 bases, with 9 bases between. The CDR3 contains 14 residues. From germline, CDR1 is SQVTM and CDR2 ANQGSEA. CDR3 DNA sequence: TGCAGCGTTGAAGGGGACGGGAACCAAGAGACCCAGTACTTC. Residues: CSVEGDGNQETQYF.

In this sample, this clonotype turned up a few times. The V gene is TRBV5-1, the J gene TRBJ2-7, with 10 positions matching TRBD2. This CDR3 comprises 15 residues. In germline, CDR1 is SGHRS, CDR2 YFSETQ. V trimming: 5 bases; J trimming: 2 bases; junction bases outside the gene matches: 7. The DNA of the CDR3 is TGCGCCAGCAGTTTTTCCACTAGCGGGGCCTACGAGCAGTACTTC. Encoded protein: CASSFSTSGAYEQYF.

Only a few counts were recorded for this clonotype. The rearrangement joins TRBV2 to TRBJ1-5; D perhaps matches TRBD1 (6 bases). Trimming took 6 bases from V and 2 from J, leaving 20 bases between them. The CDR3 covers 17 residues. Germline CDR1 is SNHLY and CDR2 is FYNNEI. CDR3 amino acids: CASSKRSRTEGNQPQHF. The CDR3 nucleotides read TGTGCCAGCAGCAAAAGGTCGCGGACAGAGGGCAATCAGCCCCAGCATTTT.